This TCR beta chain was found in a study of blood T cell repertoires in COVID-19 (dated by TCRdb to the early 2020s). Some background on the complete study: Samples from collaborators originated in the United States, Italy and Spain and spanned both the acute and convalescent phases of COVID-19. Where HLA class I and class II types were available, the types were taken from metadata supplied by the sample provider, not from assay-based typing. Samples were obtained from the ongoing ImmuneRACE study (first 160 participants) and from about 1,300 subjects provided by 6 global collaborators. Subjects who had been exposed to COVID-19, were actively infected with it, or had recovered from it provided the deeply sampled blood TCRbeta repertoires that made up the dataset. The prospective study material was composed of cDNA or gDNA derived from T cells, B-cell-depleted T cells, or PBMCs. A de-identified subject ID, COVID-19 status, age in years and sex were almost always included in the sample metadata. The repertoires were made available in a free public database intended to serve as a resource for research on the immune response to SARS-CoV-2.

The paper as a whole reports these results and caveats: How much clinical and demographic metadata was included differed by source and by participant, and the metadata was provided uncurated.

TCRbeta CDR3 regions were amplified from genomic DNA using the immunoSEQ Assay, a bias-controlled multiplex PCR. The paper's processing steps were these. Nucleated cell counts per sample were estimated from amplification of reference gene primers within the assay. To quantify the absolute abundance of each unique TCRbeta CDR3 rearrangement, sequence reads were collapsed and filtered. Productive Simpson clonality was computed per sample as the square root of Simpson's diversity index over productive rearrangements. In TCRdb, the immuneACCESS table is reduced to in-frame sequences with V and J assigned. These tables do not hold every clone; where another copy was compared, an unresolved V gene accounts for under half, and the others remain unexplained. V, J and clone size derive from that table, while D and trimming were established from the DNA sequence. For this sample there are approximately 240,000 clones; approximately 86% appear just once. The ten largest clones capture roughly 6.4% of the sample.

Comment on this clone: Its antigen remains undetermined. No much larger clone is present one base from it, and per-base qualities are unavailable.

Whole blood was collected in K2EDTA tubes by collaborating institutions according to the institutions' own protocols. For TCRbeta analysis, collaborators shipped samples in one of three forms: frozen whole blood, isolated PBMCs, or DNA extracted from either of those sample types. The germline V and J ends show losses of 5 bases and 5 bases respectively, and no gene match explains 11 bases of the junction. Via the germline V gene, CDR1 is MDHEN and CDR2 SYDVKM. The CDR3 numbers 15 residues from cysteine through phenylalanine. Here the CDR3 DNA is all that survives: 45 bases in frame from base 1. The specimen was peripheral blood. This clonotype originated in a woman in her fifties or sixties with active or convalescent COVID-19. The chain is made from TRBV28 and TRBJ1-1; 7 middle bases align to TRBD1. The CDR3 sequence is CASSPQQGSWTEAFF. Here is the DNA: TGTGCCAGCAGTCCGCAACAGGGGAGTTGGACTGAAGCTTTCTTT.